These 29 T cell receptor beta chains originate from one sample sequenced in a study of shared clonotypes between healthy human individuals. The table came from immunoSEQ multiplex PCR; TCRdb's copy has only in-frame clones and leaves some out. Of millions of clones listed, 85% to 95% are singletons. Sequencing was done on a sample of naive CD4+ T cells sorted from blood. The subset: CD45RA+ positively selected. Receptors originate from a man between 18 and 29 years old in good health.

This clone was recorded a few times. This chain connects TRBV25-1 to TRBJ2-1; 8 nucleotides align to TRBD2. CDR1 and CDR2 from the germline V gene are MGHDK and SYGVNS. After removal of 1 base from V and 9 bases from J, the junction contained 8 bases not matched to a gene. The CDR3 is 15 residues long. The CDR3, as DNA: TGTGCCAGCAGTGAATCATTAGCGGGATCGAGTGAGCAGTTCTTC. It codes for CASSESLAGSSEQFF. The full variable domain, with the rest looked up from reference TRBV25-1 and TRBJ2-1, is EADIYQTPRYLVIGTGKKITLECSQTMGHDKMYWYQQDPGMELHLIHYSYGVNSTEKGDLSSESTVSRIRTEHFPLTLESARPSHTSQYLCASSESLAGSSEQFFGPGTRLTVL.

The CDR3 loop is CAWSFSRNTIYF. The CDR3 nucleotides read TGTGCCTGGAGTTTCAGCAGAAACACCATATATTTT. The gene calls are TRBV30 and TRBJ1-3, with D unclear. The CDR3 spans 12 residues. V lost 2 bases and J 5 bases, leaving 7 bases between the germline ends. Germline V lookup: CDR1 GTSNPN, CDR2 SVGIG (reference sequence). Supplemented by reference TRBV30 and TRBJ1-3, the full variable domain reads SQTIHQWPATLVQPVGSPLSLECTVEGTSNPNLYWYRQAAGRGLQLLFYSVGIGQISSEVPQNLSASRPQDRQFILSSKKLLLSDSGFYLCAWSFSRNTIYFGEGSWLTVV.

The CDR3 spells CASSYGGEVLEQYF. The CDR3 DNA follows: TGTGCCAGCAGTTACGGGGGGGAGGTGCTCGAGCAGTACTTC. The chain links TRBV6-5 to TRBJ2-7, with TRBD2 matching 7 bases. The CDR3 loop spans 14 amino acids. Germline V gene lookup returns CDR1 MNHEY and CDR2 SVGAGI. V lost 2 bases, J lost 6 bases, and 7 bases stayed unmatched.

V gene TRBV4-3 combines with J gene TRBJ1-4; 8 nucleotides line up with TRBD1. After removal of 0 bases from V and 6 bases from J, the junction contained 9 bases not matched to a gene. The length of the CDR3 is 17 residues. The V gene's germline CDR1 is LGHNA and CDR2 YSLEER. CDR3 loop: CASSQDSGRGQDEKLFF. CDR3 nucleotides: TGCGCCAGCAGCCAAGATAGTGGCAGGGGGCAGGATGAAAAACTGTTTTTT.

Comments on this clone: This sample also contains other DNA sequences that code for the same CDR3. The rearrangement uses TRBV6-5 and TRBJ1-1; D gene ambiguous. The CDR3 is 14 amino acids. Germline V gene data show CDR1 as MNHEY and CDR2 as SVGAGI. V was pared by 7 bases and J by 1 base, with 13 bases between. The CDR3 bases are TGTGCCAGCACCCAAGGTTCGGCGAACACTGAAGCTTTCTTT. Translation: CASTQGSANTEAFF.

The chain joins TRBV5-1 to TRBJ2-5; D perhaps matches TRBD2 (6 bases). Germline CDR1 SGHRS, CDR2 YFSETQ. The CDR3 spans 15 residues. V shed 4 bases and J shed 1 base, with 14 bases lying between them. The CDR3 DNA is TGCGCCAGCAGCCTAGAGGGACTCATCCAAGAGACCCAGTACTTC. Translating it yields CASSLEGLIQETQYF.

CDR3 in amino acids: CASSISGRSSYNEQFF. The CDR3 bases are TGTGCCAGTAGTATCAGCGGGCGAAGCTCCTACAATGAGCAGTTCTTC. The chain links TRBV19 to TRBJ2-1; TRBD2 is a possible D gene (6 bases). V was trimmed by 3 bases and J by 0 bases, leaving 12 bases between them. Germline V gene lookup returns CDR1 LNHDA and CDR2 SQIVND (reference sequence). CDR3 length equals 16 residues.

The gene calls are TRBV25-1 and TRBJ1-1; maybe TRBD1 (6 bases). The CDR3 is 14 residues long. Deletions cut 3 bases from V and 5 bases from J, with 13 bases between. The V gene's germline CDR1 is MGHDK and CDR2 SYGVNS. DNA for the CDR3: TGTGCCAGCAGTGACAGGGGTGGTGGGACTGAAGCTTTCTTT. The encoded protein is CASSDRGGGTEAFF.

Concerning this clone itself: Given a much more abundant clone one base away, this may be a read error. The gene calls are TRBV6-5 and TRBJ2-7; 8 nucleotides line up with TRBD1. This CDR3 contains 13 residues. Per germline, CDR1 MNHEY and CDR2 SVGAGI. V shed 5 bases, J shed 2 bases, and the junction held 2 bases outside the gene matches. CDR3 residues: CASSTQGAYEQYF. Written as DNA, the CDR3 is TGTGCCAGCAGTACACAGGGGGCCTACGAGCAGTACTTC.

V usage is TRBV29-1 and J usage is TRBJ1-4; 7 bases align to TRBD1. The J segment lost 3 bases and the V segment lost 7 bases, leaving 5 bases of the junction unmatched. Germline V gene data show CDR1 as SQVTM and CDR2 as ANQGSEA. CDR3 size: 13 residues. CDR3: CSARQGPNEKLFF. CDR3 nucleotide sequence: TGCAGCGCACGACAGGGACCTAATGAAAAACTGTTTTTT.

Concerning this clone itself: Other DNA variants within this sample encode the same CDR3. This chain connects TRBV7-9 to TRBJ1-3; 7 bases are shared with TRBD1. The germline CDR1 and CDR2 sequences are SEHNR and FQNEAQ (reference sequence). V trimming: 5 bases; J trimming: 0 bases; junction bases outside the gene matches: 4. The CDR3 has 15 residues. The CDR3 bases are TGTGCCAGCAGCCGACAGGGCCCCTCTGGAAACACCATATATTTT. Translated, it gives CASSRQGPSGNTIYF.

The chain employs TRBV9 and TRBJ1-5; D remains unclear. Germline lookup yields CDR1 SGDLS and CDR2 YYNGEE. This CDR3 comprises 15 residues. V lost 0 bases, J lost 4 bases, and 11 bases lay in between. Here the CDR3 reads CASSVGVGSNQPQHF. The CDR3 DNA is TGTGCCAGCAGCGTAGGCGTAGGGAGTAATCAGCCCCAGCATTTT.

The chain has TRBV20-1 and TRBJ1-1; no clear D gene. V lost 5 bases, J lost 5 bases, and 9 bases lay in between. This CDR3 comprises 11 residues. Germline V lookup: CDR1 DFQATT, CDR2 SNEGSKA (reference sequence). The CDR3 spells CSAARSTEAFF. The DNA of the CDR3 is TGCAGTGCTGCTCGATCTACTGAAGCTTTCTTT.

This chain connects TRBV7-2 to TRBJ2-5; the D is unclear. CDR3 length equals 13 residues. Trimming took off 5 bases at V and 1 base at J, with 8 bases between the two ends. Germline CDR1 reads SGHTA; CDR2 reads FQGNSA. The chain's CDR3 is CASSPGRQETQYF. For the CDR3, the DNA is TGTGCCAGCAGCCCCGGCCGCCAAGAGACCCAGTACTTC.

This clone is a singleton in its sample. A much larger clonotype is one base distant, so this may be a read error. This chain connects TRBV2 to TRBJ2-1; D call uncertain. Germline CDR1 SNHLY, CDR2 FYNNEI. The CDR3 covers 11 residues. The CDR3 DNA sequence: TGTGCCAGCAGTTCCTTCAATGAGCAGTTCTTC. It yields the protein CASSSFNEQFF.

This clone was found once. The rearrangement uses TRBV7-9 and TRBJ2-5, with D perhaps matching TRBD2 (5 bases). The germline V gene encodes CDR1 SEHNR and CDR2 FQNEAQ (reference sequence). The CDR3 is 15 residues long. V lost 2 bases to trimming and J lost 2 bases, with 12 bases between them. The CDR3 loop reads CASSLSLAGQETQYF. The CDR3 region has the DNA TGTGCCAGCAGCTTATCGTTGGCGGGTCAAGAGACCCAGTACTTC.

The chain couples TRBV7-9 to TRBJ2-5; a weak D match, TRBD2 (5 bases). V was cut by 1 base and J by 7 bases, with 16 bases left in between. The CDR3 covers 15 residues. CDR1 is SEHNR, CDR2 FQNEAQ, per germline (reference sequence). The CDR3 region has the DNA TGTGCCAGCAGCTTAGACATGACGTACGAGGGGACCCAGTACTTC. Translation: CASSLDMTYEGTQYF.

The CDR3 protein is CASSVRRNTEAFF. DNA for the CDR3: TGTGCCAGTAGTGTCAGAAGGAACACTGAAGCTTTCTTT. This chain uses TRBV19 with TRBJ1-1; D is unresolved. CDR3 length: 13 amino acids. The germline CDR1 and CDR2 sequences are LNHDA and SQIVND (reference sequence). V lost 5 bases to trimming and J lost 1 base, with 8 bases between them.

The V and J genes are TRBV23-1 and TRBJ2-7; 14 bases map to TRBD2. TRBV23-1 is an open reading frame, and its role is uncertain. J was trimmed by 0 bases and V by 0 bases; bases with no gene match: 4. The CDR3 totals 18 residues. CDR3 protein: CASSQSRTSGRSSYEQYF. In DNA, the CDR3 is TGCGCCAGCAGTCAATCTAGGACTAGCGGGAGGAGCTCCTACGAGCAGTACTTC.

A remark on this clone: Within the sample, other DNA sequences also encode this same CDR3. V and J are TRBV30 and TRBJ1-1; no clear D gene. The CDR3 spans 11 residues. Per the germline V gene, CDR1 is GTSNPN and CDR2 is SVGIG (reference sequence). V was cut by 3 bases and J by 6 bases, with 8 bases left in between. CDR3: CAWSSVSEAFF. The DNA for the CDR3 is TGTGCCTGGAGCTCCGTCTCTGAAGCTTTCTTT.

This chain links TRBV2 with TRBJ2-7; 9 positions match TRBD2. V trimming: 3 bases; J trimming: 4 bases; junction bases outside the gene matches: 4. The CDR3 spans 14 residues. Germline lookup yields CDR1 SNHLY and CDR2 FYNNEI. The CDR3 DNA follows: TGTGCCAGCAGTGATGCTAGCGGGAATTACGAGCAGTACTTC. This gives the protein CASSDASGNYEQYF.

V and J are TRBV28 and TRBJ1-2; 7 positions match TRBD1. The V segment lost 1 base and the J segment 5 bases; nucleotides outside the gene matches: 4. Germline V gives CDR1 MDHEN, CDR2 SYDVKM. The CDR3 covers 14 residues. CDR3 in DNA: TGTGCCAGCAGTTTATTCTCAGGGGGTTATGGCTACACCTTC. Protein: CASSLFSGGYGYTF.

This clone was detected only a few times. This chain joins TRBV4-1 and TRBJ1-5; tentatively, D is TRBD1 (5 bases). This CDR3 has 14 amino acids. Trimming removed 0 bases from V and 9 bases from J, with 12 bases in between. Germline CDR1 is MGHRA and CDR2 is YSYEKL. In nucleotides, the CDR3 is TGCGCCAGCAGCCAAGATACGCAGGGACGGCCCCAGCATTTT. This codes for CASSQDTQGRPQHF.

The rearrangement uses TRBV6-5 and TRBJ2-7; a weak D match, TRBD2 (5 bases). Germline V gives CDR1 MNHEY, CDR2 SVGAGI. The V end lost 7 bases, the J end lost 3 bases, and 7 bases lay between the germline ends. The CDR3 covers 11 residues. CDR3 sequence reads: CASTAGYEQYF. DNA of the CDR3: TGTGCCAGCACTGCGGGCTACGAGCAGTACTTC.

In this sample, this clone turned up a few times. In the same sample, other DNA sequences code for this CDR3. The V and J genes are TRBV30 and TRBJ1-5; 7 bases map to TRBD1. Losses at the gene ends were 2 bases for V and 4 bases for J; bases not matched to a gene: 2. CDR1 is GTSNPN, CDR2 SVGIG, per germline (reference sequence). This CDR3 has 13 residues. CDR3 region: CAWSRQGNQPQHF. The CDR3 DNA is TGTGCCTGGAGTCGACAGGGAAATCAGCCCCAGCATTTT.

V usage is TRBV7-2 and J usage is TRBJ2-7, with 8 nucleotides matching TRBD2. This CDR3 contains 14 residues. Looked up from germline, CDR1 is SGHTA and CDR2 is FQGNSA. J gave up 7 bases and V 3 bases, and 8 bases lay outside the gene matches. This CDR3 reads CASSFGGAGLEQYF. The DNA of the CDR3 is TGTGCCAGCAGCTTCGGGGGGGCTGGCTTAGAGCAGTACTTC.

This chain connects TRBV5-6 to TRBJ2-5, with 8 bases matching TRBD1. J gave up 4 bases and V 2 bases, and 7 bases lay outside the gene matches. In germline, CDR1 is SGHDT, CDR2 YYEEEE. The CDR3 is 15 amino acids. The DNA of the CDR3 is TGTGCCAGCAGCTTTTCTTGGACAGGGCGAGAGACCCAGTACTTC. Translated, it gives CASSFSWTGRETQYF.

This chain links TRBV6-5 with TRBJ1-1; 7 bases map to TRBD1. After removal of 8 bases from V and 5 bases from J, the junction contained 8 bases not matched to a gene. CDR3 length equals 13 residues. The germline gives CDR1 MNHEY, CDR2 SVGAGI. CDR3: CASGYRGSTEAFF. As DNA, the CDR3 is TGTGCCAGCGGCTACAGGGGCTCTACTGAAGCTTTCTTT.

J is TRBJ2-3 and V is TRBV6-5; 7 positions match TRBD1. The CDR3 sequence is 15 residues long. Losses at the gene ends were 6 bases for V and 1 base for J; bases not matched to a gene: 7. CDR1 MNHEY and CDR2 SVGAGI come from the germline V gene. CDR3 in DNA: TGTGCCAGCAGGTACCGAGACAGGGGCACAGATACGCAGTATTTT. Protein: CASRYRDRGTDTQYF.